These 7 T cell receptor beta chains originate from one sample sequenced in a study of blood T cell repertoires in COVID-19. Method: immunoSEQ multiplex PCR; TCRdb's copy keeps in-frame clones and lacks some. The sample carries approximately 250,000 clones, approximately 82% recorded once. The sequenced sample consisted of PBMCs or T cells enriched from blood (not recorded which). These receptors came from a man aged 35 to 55 who had recovered from COVID-19.

J is TRBJ1-2 and V is TRBV7-9; D gene unclear. Germline CDR1 and CDR2: SEHNR and FQNEAQ (reference sequence). This CDR3 contains 14 residues. V lost 5 bases and J 2 bases, leaving 12 bases between the germline ends. The CDR3 reads CASSLGSGNYGYTF. The CDR3 coding sequence is TGTGCCAGCAGCCTGGGGAGCGGGAACTATGGCTACACCTTC.

V usage is TRBV24-1 and J usage is TRBJ1-5; D gene unclear. Between the trimmed V and J ends, which lost 4 bases and 2 bases, there was a span of 11 bases. This CDR3 comprises 15 residues. Germline V lookup: CDR1 KGHDR, CDR2 SFDVKD. In DNA, the CDR3 is TGTGCCACCAGTGACGCTACCGGTGGCAATCAGCCCCAGCATTTT. This translates into CATSDATGGNQPQHF.

The chain has TRBV19 and TRBJ2-2, with D possibly matching TRBD2 (6 bases). The germline V gene has CDR1 LNHDA and CDR2 SQIVND (reference sequence). The V and J ends lost 4 bases and 7 bases respectively, with 13 bases between them. CDR3 length: 14 residues. CDR3 amino acids: CASSRTPGVGELFF. The CDR3 DNA is TGTGCCAGTAGTAGAACACCGGGGGTCGGGGAGCTGTTTTTT.

The chain employs TRBV7-3 and TRBJ1-1, with D tentatively TRBD1 (5 bases). The CDR3 totals 15 residues. Germline V gene sequence: CDR1 SGHTA, CDR2 FQGTGA. Trimming shortened V by 6 bases and J by 4 bases, and 18 bases separated the two germline ends. The CDR3 DNA reads TGTGCCAGCAGAACCCCGGGGGTTGGCCCCACTGAAGCTTTCTTT. This gives the protein CASRTPGVGPTEAFF.

A single count supports this clone. In DNA form, the CDR3 reads TGCGCCAGCAGCCCCCGGGACTCCAAACCCTACAATGAGCAGTTCTTC. Protein product: CASSPRDSKPYNEQFF. This chain links TRBV5-1 with TRBJ2-1, with a weak D call TRBD2 (6 bases). Germline assignment: CDR1 SGHRS and CDR2 YFSETQ. Trimming pared 4 bases from V and 2 bases from J, leaving 16 bases between. CDR3 length equals 16 residues.

The chain recombines TRBV5-1 with TRBJ2-6; maybe TRBD2 (6 bases). The ends were cut back, 3 bases at V and 0 bases at J, with 13 bases in the middle. Germline V gene sequence: CDR1 SGHRS, CDR2 YFSETQ. The CDR3 length is 17 residues. The CDR3 sequence is CASSSGGVSSGANVLTF. CDR3 DNA: TGCGCCAGCAGCTCGGGCGGGGTCTCCTCTGGGGCCAACGTCCTGACTTTC.

The chain couples TRBV27 to TRBJ2-7; possibly TRBD2 for D (5 bases). CDR1 is MNHEY and CDR2 is SMNVEV in the germline V gene (reference sequence). The ends were cut back, 2 bases at V and 5 bases at J, with 10 bases in the middle. The CDR3 extends over 13 amino acids. CDR3 protein: CASSLPSRDEQYF. The CDR3 DNA is TGTGCCAGCAGTTTACCCTCGCGGGACGAGCAGTACTTC.